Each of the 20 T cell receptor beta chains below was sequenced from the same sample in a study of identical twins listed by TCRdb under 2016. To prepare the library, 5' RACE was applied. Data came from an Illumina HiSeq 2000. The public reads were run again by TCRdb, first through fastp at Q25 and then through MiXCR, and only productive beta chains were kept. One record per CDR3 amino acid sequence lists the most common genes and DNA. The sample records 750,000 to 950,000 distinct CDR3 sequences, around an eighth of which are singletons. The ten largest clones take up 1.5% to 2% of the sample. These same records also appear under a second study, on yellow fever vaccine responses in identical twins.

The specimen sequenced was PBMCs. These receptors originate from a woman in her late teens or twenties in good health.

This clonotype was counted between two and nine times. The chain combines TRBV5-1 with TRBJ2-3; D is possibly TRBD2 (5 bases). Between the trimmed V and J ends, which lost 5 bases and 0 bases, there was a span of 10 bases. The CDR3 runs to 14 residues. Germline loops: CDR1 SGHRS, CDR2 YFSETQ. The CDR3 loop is CASRRGDSTDTQYF. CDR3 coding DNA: TGCGCCAGCAGACGGGGTGATAGCACAGATACGCAGTATTTT. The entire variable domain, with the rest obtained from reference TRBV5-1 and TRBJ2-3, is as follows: KAGVTQTPRYLIKTRGQQVTLSCSPISGHRSVSWYQQTPGQGLQFLFEYFSETQRNKGNFPGRFSGRQFSNSRSEMNVSTLELGDSALYLCASRRGDSTDTQYFGPGTRLTVL.

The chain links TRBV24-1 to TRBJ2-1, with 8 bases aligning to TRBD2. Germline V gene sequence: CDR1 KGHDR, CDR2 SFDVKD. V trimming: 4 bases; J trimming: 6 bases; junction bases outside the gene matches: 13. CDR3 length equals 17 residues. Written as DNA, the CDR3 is TGTGCCACCAGTGACACCTCGAAGCGGGAGAGGATCAATGAGCAGTTCTTC. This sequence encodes CATSDTSKRERINEQFF.

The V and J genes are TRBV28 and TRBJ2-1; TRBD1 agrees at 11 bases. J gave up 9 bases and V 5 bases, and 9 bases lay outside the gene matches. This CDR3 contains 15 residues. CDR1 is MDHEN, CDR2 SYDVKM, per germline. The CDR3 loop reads CASSPSGQGATEQFF. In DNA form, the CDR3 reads TGTGCCAGCAGTCCCTCTGGACAGGGGGCAACTGAGCAGTTCTTC.

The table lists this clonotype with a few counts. The CDR3: CASSGVGEKETQYF. The CDR3 nucleotides are TGTGCCAGCAGTGGAGTGGGGGAAAAAGAGACCCAGTACTTC. The rearrangement joins TRBV12-3 or TRBV12-4 to TRBJ2-5; possibly TRBD1 or TRBD2 for D (5 bases each). V lost 5 bases, J lost 3 bases, and 13 bases lay in between. This CDR3 has 14 amino acids.

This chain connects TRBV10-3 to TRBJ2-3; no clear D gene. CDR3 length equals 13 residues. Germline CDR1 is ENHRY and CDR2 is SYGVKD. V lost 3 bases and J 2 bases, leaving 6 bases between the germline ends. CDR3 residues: CAISDQHTDTQYF. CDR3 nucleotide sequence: TGTGCCATCAGTGACCAACACACAGATACGCAGTATTTT.

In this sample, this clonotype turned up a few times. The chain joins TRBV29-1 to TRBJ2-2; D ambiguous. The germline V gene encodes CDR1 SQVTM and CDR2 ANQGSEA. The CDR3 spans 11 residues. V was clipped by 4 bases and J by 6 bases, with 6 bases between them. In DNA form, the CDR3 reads TGCAGCGTTGGGGTACCCGGGGAGCTGTTTTTT. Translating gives CSVGVPGELFF.

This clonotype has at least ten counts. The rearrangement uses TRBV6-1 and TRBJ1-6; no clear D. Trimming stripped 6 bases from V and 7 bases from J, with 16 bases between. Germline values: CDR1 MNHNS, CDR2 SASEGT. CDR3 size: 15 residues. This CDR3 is CASREQNLENSPLHF. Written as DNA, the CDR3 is TGTGCCAGCAGGGAACAGAATTTAGAGAATTCACCCCTCCACTTT.

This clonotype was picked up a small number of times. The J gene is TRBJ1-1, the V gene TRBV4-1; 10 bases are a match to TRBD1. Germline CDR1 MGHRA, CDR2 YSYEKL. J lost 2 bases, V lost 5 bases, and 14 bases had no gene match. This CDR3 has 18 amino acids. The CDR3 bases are TGCGCCAGCAGCTCAAGGTATCCCCCGACAGGGGGCAACACTGAAGCTTTCTTT. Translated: CASSSRYPPTGGNTEAFF.

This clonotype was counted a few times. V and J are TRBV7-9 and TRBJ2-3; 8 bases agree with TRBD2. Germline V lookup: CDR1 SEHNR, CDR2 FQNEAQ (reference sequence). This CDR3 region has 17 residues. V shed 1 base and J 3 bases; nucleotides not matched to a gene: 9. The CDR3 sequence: CASSLDIGGAATDTQYF. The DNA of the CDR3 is TGTGCCAGCAGCTTAGATATCGGGGGGGCCGCGACAGATACGCAGTATTTT.

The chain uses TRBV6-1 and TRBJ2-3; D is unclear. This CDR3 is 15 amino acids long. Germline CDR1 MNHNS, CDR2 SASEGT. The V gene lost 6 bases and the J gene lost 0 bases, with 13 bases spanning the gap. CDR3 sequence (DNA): TGTGCCAGCAGCCCCTACGGTACTAGCACAGATACGCAGTATTTT. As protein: CASSPYGTSTDTQYF.

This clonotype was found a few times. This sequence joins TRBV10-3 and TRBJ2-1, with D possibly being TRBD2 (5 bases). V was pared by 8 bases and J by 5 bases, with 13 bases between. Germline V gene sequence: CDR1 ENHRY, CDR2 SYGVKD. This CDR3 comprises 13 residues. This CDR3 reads CAIGRSGNNEQFF. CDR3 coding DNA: TGTGCCATCGGTCGCAGCGGAAACAATGAGCAGTTCTTC.

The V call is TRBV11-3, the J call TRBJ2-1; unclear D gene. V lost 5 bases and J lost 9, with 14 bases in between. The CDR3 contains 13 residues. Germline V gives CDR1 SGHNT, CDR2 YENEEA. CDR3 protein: CASSQRLGGEQFF. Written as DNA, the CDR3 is TGTGCCAGCAGCCAACGGCTGGGTGGTGAGCAGTTCTTC.

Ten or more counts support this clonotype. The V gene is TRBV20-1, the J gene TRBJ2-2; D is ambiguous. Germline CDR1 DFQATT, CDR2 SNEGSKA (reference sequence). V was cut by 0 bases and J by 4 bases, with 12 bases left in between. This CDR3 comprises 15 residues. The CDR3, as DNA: TGCAGTGCTAGAGATCTCCCGTTAGGCACCGGGGAGCTGTTTTTT. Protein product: CSARDLPLGTGELFF.

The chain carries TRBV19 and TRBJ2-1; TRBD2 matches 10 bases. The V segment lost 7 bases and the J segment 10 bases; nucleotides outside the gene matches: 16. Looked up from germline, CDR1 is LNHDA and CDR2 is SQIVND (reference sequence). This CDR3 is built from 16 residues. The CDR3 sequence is CASTSTLAGGPPEQFF. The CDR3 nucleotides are TGTGCCAGTACCTCTACATTAGCGGGAGGTCCCCCAGAGCAGTTCTTC.

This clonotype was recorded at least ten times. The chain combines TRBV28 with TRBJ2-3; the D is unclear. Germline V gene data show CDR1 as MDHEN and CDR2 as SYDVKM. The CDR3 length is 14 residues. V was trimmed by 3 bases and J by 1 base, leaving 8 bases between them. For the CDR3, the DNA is TGTGCCAGCAGTTTTTCCGCGGGCACAGATACGCAGTATTTT. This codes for CASSFSAGTDTQYF.

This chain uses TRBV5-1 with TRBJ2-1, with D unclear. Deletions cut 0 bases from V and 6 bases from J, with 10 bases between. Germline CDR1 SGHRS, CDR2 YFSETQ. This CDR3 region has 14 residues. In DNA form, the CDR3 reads TGCGCCAGCAGCTTGGTTCTCGGGCGCAATGAGCAGTTCTTC. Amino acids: CASSLVLGRNEQFF. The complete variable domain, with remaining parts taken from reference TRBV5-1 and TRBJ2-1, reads KAGVTQTPRYLIKTRGQQVTLSCSPISGHRSVSWYQQTPGQGLQFLFEYFSETQRNKGNFPGRFSGRQFSNSRSEMNVSTLELGDSALYLCASSLVLGRNEQFFGPGTRLTVL.

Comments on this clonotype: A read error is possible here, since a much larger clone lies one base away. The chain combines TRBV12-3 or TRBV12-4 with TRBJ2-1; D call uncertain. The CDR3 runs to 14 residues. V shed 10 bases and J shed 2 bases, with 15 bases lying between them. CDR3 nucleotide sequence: TGTGCCACCGAGGACGGACGAACCTACAATGAGCAGTTCTTC. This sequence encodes CATEDGRTYNEQFF.

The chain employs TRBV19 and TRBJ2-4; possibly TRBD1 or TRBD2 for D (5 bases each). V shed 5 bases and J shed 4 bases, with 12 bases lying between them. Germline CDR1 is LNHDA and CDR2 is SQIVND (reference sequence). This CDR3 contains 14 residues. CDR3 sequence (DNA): TGTGCCAGTAGTGACGGGGACGGAAAAAACATTCAGTACTTC. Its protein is CASSDGDGKNIQYF.

CDR3 protein: CATSPRYSPGLAEQFF. The CDR3 DNA reads TGTGCCACCAGTCCGAGATACTCACCGGGACTAGCAGAGCAGTTCTTC. The chain joins TRBV24-1 to TRBJ2-1; 9 nucleotides agree with TRBD2. Germline CDR1 is KGHDR and CDR2 is SFDVKD. The CDR3 length is 16 residues. V shed 6 bases and J 10 bases; nucleotides not matched to a gene: 15.

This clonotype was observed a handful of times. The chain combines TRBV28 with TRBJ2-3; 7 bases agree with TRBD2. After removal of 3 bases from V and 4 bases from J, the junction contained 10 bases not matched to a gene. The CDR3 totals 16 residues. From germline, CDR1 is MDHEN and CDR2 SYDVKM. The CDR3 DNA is TGTGCCAGCAGTTTCGGGCTAGCGGAGTACTCAGATACGCAGTATTTT. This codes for CASSFGLAEYSDTQYF.